This TCR beta chain came from a study of T cell responses to AZD1222 COVID-19 vaccine. Here immunoSEQ multiplex PCR was the method, and the copy in TCRdb shows in-frame clones only, minus some. The sample contains about 60,000 clones, about 74% of which appear only once. On this clone itself: Its antigen is undetermined.

The CDR3 runs to 11 residues. Germline assignment: CDR1 DFQATT and CDR2 SNEGSKA (reference sequence). With V trimmed by 8 bases and J by 2 bases, 3 bases remained unmatched. The analysis combined second doses at about 4 or about 12 weeks. Points from the study as a whole: Baseline seropositivity occurred in only a handful of AZD1222 recipients. Possibly, clonal diversity was underestimated; donors were largely white British and included more females. Nearly half of spike-specific TCRs reportedly target variant regions that are unmutated in the B.1.351 and B.1.1.7 variants.

The source is an adult who received the AZD1222 COVID-19 vaccine. The J gene is TRBJ2-7, the V gene TRBV20-1; the match to TRBD1 covers 7 bases. Here the sequenced sample was peripheral blood, taken 28 days after the second AZD1222 dose. This CDR3 is CSTGTAYEQYF. For the CDR3, the DNA is TGCAGTACTGGGACAGCCTACGAGCAGTACTTC.